The TCR beta chain under discussion was sequenced for a study of blood T cell repertoires in COVID-19. Overall study: COVID-19 samples, acute and convalescent, were from the United States, Italy and Spain. From T cells, B-cell-depleted T cells, or PBMCs came the material, which was cDNA or gDNA.

Original handling: Estimation of nucleated cell counts was performed using reference gene primer amplification. TCRdb's copy holds only in-frame clones and misses some; the assay was immunoSEQ multiplex PCR. V, J and clone size derive from that table, while D and trimming were established from the DNA sequence. The sample includes 120,000 to 150,000 clones, approximately 83% of them seen just once. CDR3 length: 14 amino acids. Trimming shortened V by 6 bases and J by 2 bases, and 11 bases separated the two germline ends. Germline loops: CDR1 MNHEY, CDR2 SVGAGI. The gene calls are TRBV6-5 and TRBJ1-5; no clear D. What was sequenced was peripheral blood. This TCR derives from a human donor in a cohort sampled during active COVID-19. Written as DNA, the CDR3 is TGTGCCAGCAGCGACTACCGTGGCAATCAGCCCCAGCATTTT. Translation gives CASSDYRGNQPQHF.